Described below is a single T cell receptor beta chain sequence and its context. This CDR3 is also generated by other DNA sequences in the sample. The sample originates from a study of blood T cell repertoires in COVID-19. Study as a whole: The United States, Italy and Spain supplied acute and convalescent COVID-19 samples. T cells, B-cell-depleted T cells, or PBMCs supplied cDNA or gDNA.

Germline V gene lookup returns CDR1 LNHDA and CDR2 SQIVND (reference sequence). The junction had 4 bases not matched to a gene; V was cut back by 5 bases and J by 1 base. This CDR3 region has 15 residues. Clones were sequenced by immunoSEQ multiplex PCR, and TCRdb holds only the in-frame ones, with some missing. This sample has about 87,000 clones, with less than 95% found just once. The chain is built from TRBV19 and TRBJ1-5, with 8 bases aligning to TRBD1. The receptor comes from a man aged 18 to 30 with COVID-19, enrolled during active disease. Source material: peripheral blood. In DNA, the CDR3 is TGTGCCAGTAGTCTCCGACAGGGGAGCAATCAGCCCCAGCATTTT. Translation: CASSLRQGSNQPQHF.